The T cell receptor (beta chain) under discussion was sequenced for a study of cytomegalovirus exposure and HLA in healthy donors. Study conclusions and caveats: In vitro testing confirmed three CMV-associated chains as specific for CMV antigens. Cytomegalovirus status was reportedly diagnosed by the classifier with high sensitivity and specificity. Cytomegalovirus association was listed for 164 TCR beta chains. The tendency of first-cohort TCR clusters to co-occur in the 95 to 150 validation repertoires was the finding of a later analysis.

Some clones are missing from TCRdb's copy, which holds only in-frame ones; the method was immunoSEQ multiplex PCR. The table records approximately 150,000 clones, about 88% of them present only once. A remark on this clone: Its antigen remains unidentified.

The TCR originated in a man younger than 30 in good health and CMV-seropositive. The material sequenced was PBMCs.

CDR3 amino acids: CASSDGQGISTGELFF. Here the CDR3 DNA reads TGTGCCAGCAGCGACGGGCAGGGGATTTCCACCGGGGAGCTGTTTTTT. The J gene is TRBJ2-2, the V gene TRBV21-1; the DNA was not used to check the table's D call, TRBD1. TRBV21-1 is a pseudogene locus. The CDR3 runs to 16 residues.